The 8 T cell receptor beta chains in this list originate from one sample, sequenced in a study of blood T cell repertoires in COVID-19. Libraries were prepared by immunoSEQ multiplex PCR; TCRdb keeps only in-frame clonotypes and omits some of them. This table has 110,000 or so clones, 65% to 85% appearing once. Input material: peripheral blood. The receptors were gathered from a man aged 50 or older with acute or convalescent COVID-19.

The rearrangement links TRBV5-6 to TRBJ1-2; D possibly corresponds to TRBD1 (5 bases). Germline lookup yields CDR1 SGHDT and CDR2 YYEEEE. CDR3 length equals 14 residues. Trimming took off 6 bases at V and 6 bases at J, with 18 bases between the two ends. CDR3 sequence reads: CASMTVSGYHGYTF. The CDR3 DNA is TGTGCCAGCATGACAGTTTCCGGGTATCATGGCTACACCTTC.

The J gene is TRBJ2-1, the V gene TRBV11-2; a possible D gene is TRBD1 (6 bases). CDR1 SGHAT and CDR2 FQNNGV come from the germline V gene. V was clipped by 5 bases and J by 6 bases, with 11 bases between them. The CDR3 runs 13 residues. The CDR3 coding sequence is TGTGCCAGCAGCACTAACAGGGTCAATGAGCAGTTCTTC. This translates into CASSTNRVNEQFF.

The chain recombines TRBV5-1 with TRBJ1-5; no reliable D call. Germline V gene lookup returns CDR1 SGHRS and CDR2 YFSETQ. The CDR3 is 13 amino acids. Trimming removed 0 bases at V and 6 bases at J, with 7 bases between. This CDR3 is CASSLGGPQPQHF. CDR3 sequence (DNA): TGCGCCAGCAGCTTGGGCGGGCCTCAGCCCCAGCATTTT. The full variable domain, completed using reference TRBV5-1 and TRBJ1-5, is KAGVTQTPRYLIKTRGQQVTLSCSPISGHRSVSWYQQTPGQGLQFLFEYFSETQRNKGNFPGRFSGRQFSNSRSEMNVSTLELGDSALYLCASSLGGPQPQHFGDGTRLSIL.

This rearrangement joins TRBV9 to TRBJ2-7, with TRBD1 matching 8 bases. V shed 3 bases, J shed 2 bases, and the junction held 16 bases outside the gene matches. This CDR3 spans 18 amino acids. Germline V lookup: CDR1 SGDLS, CDR2 YYNGEE. The CDR3 sequence: CASSEGDRPPGRTYEQYF. In DNA, the CDR3 is TGTGCCAGCAGCGAGGGGGACAGGCCCCCGGGGCGAACCTACGAGCAGTACTTC.

This sequence joins TRBV5-1 and TRBJ1-1, with D hard to call. Germline loops: CDR1 SGHRS, CDR2 YFSETQ. The CDR3 totals 13 residues. V was trimmed by 5 bases and J by 5 bases, leaving 13 bases between them. DNA of the CDR3: TGCGCCAGCAGTTCTGACGCGGGAACTGAAGCTTTCTTT. As protein: CASSSDAGTEAFF.

The CDR3, as DNA: TGTGCCACCAGTGGCGGCTTCTCTGGGGCCAACGTCCTGACTTTC. Its protein product is CATSGGFSGANVLTF. The V gene is TRBV24-1, the J gene TRBJ2-6, with D hard to call. With 5 bases removed from V and 0 bases from J, the gap between germline ends came to 7 bases. The CDR3 is made up of 15 amino acids. Germline V gene lookup returns CDR1 KGHDR and CDR2 SFDVKD.

The V and J genes are TRBV7-2 and TRBJ1-2, with a weak D call TRBD1 (6 bases). The CDR3 consists of 16 residues. The ends were cut back, 5 bases at V and 0 bases at J, with 16 bases in the middle. The V gene's germline CDR1 is SGHTA and CDR2 FQGNSA. CDR3 in amino acids: CASSPGGARANYGYTF. CDR3 nucleotide sequence: TGTGCCAGCAGCCCTGGGGGGGCCAGGGCTAACTATGGCTACACCTTC.

This rearrangement joins TRBV27 to TRBJ2-3; D ambiguous. CDR1 and CDR2 from the germline V gene are MNHEY and SMNVEV (reference sequence). The CDR3 is 14 amino acids. Deletions cut 1 base from V and 1 base from J, with 6 bases between. CDR3 DNA: TGTGCCAGCAGTTTATTAATAGGCACAGATACGCAGTATTTT. This codes for CASSLLIGTDTQYF.